This TCR beta chain stems from a study of blood T cell repertoires in COVID-19. Looking at the study overall: The origin of the acute and convalescent COVID-19 samples was the United States, Italy and Spain.

Points on this clone: One end of the junction fails to match germline, which may point to a read error.

TCRdb's table, derived via immunoSEQ multiplex PCR, lists solely in-frame clones and lacks some. This sample yields 150,000 to 200,000 clones, of which about 86% are seen a single time; approximately 11% belongs to the top ten. The CDR3 totals 11 residues. Germline V lookup: CDR1 MNHNY, CDR2 SVGAGI (reference sequence). The specimen sequenced was peripheral blood. The J gene is TRBJ2-7, the V gene TRBV6-6, with TRBD1 as a possible D gene (5 bases). The clonotype originates from a woman aged 55-70 years with COVID-19, enrolled during active disease. DNA for the CDR3: TGTGCCGGCAGGGCCTCCTACGAGCAGTACTTC. Its protein is CAGRASYEQYF.